The 6 T cell receptor beta chains reported below all come from one sample, sequenced in a study of blood T cell repertoires in COVID-19. Clones were read by immunoSEQ multiplex PCR, and TCRdb kept only the in-frame ones, dropping some. The sample yields some 490,000 clones, roughly nine tenths seen once. The source material was PBMCs or T cells enriched from blood (not recorded which). The receptors stem from a woman aged 60 to 75 who had recovered from COVID-19.

This clone was recorded once. The rearrangement joins TRBV27 to TRBJ2-7; the match to TRBD2 covers 12 bases. Trimming cost V 6 bases and J 0 bases; bases outside gene matches: 3. Germline CDR1 is MNHEY and CDR2 is SMNVEV (reference sequence). CDR3 size: 15 residues. CDR3 in DNA: TGTGCCAGCAGATCTAGCGGGGGGGTCTCCTACGAGCAGTACGTC. As protein: CASRSSGGVSYEQYV.

This clone was observed a single time. The rearrangement joins TRBV14 to TRBJ1-4; D is perhaps TRBD1 (6 bases). The V gene lost 2 bases and the J gene lost 0 bases, with 7 bases spanning the gap. The CDR3 totals 15 residues. Germline V gene data show CDR1 as SGHDN and CDR2 as FVKESK. The CDR3 region is CASSQWTATNEKLFF. In nucleotides, the CDR3 is TGTGCCAGCAGCCAATGGACAGCAACTAATGAAAAACTGTTTTTT. Drawing the rest from reference TRBV14 and TRBJ1-4, the complete variable domain is EAGVTQFPSHSVIEKGQTVTLRCDPISGHDNLYWYRRVMGKEIKFLLHFVKESKQDESGMPNNRFLAERTGGTYSTLKVQPAELEDSGVYFCASSQWTATNEKLFFGSGTQLSVL.

The chain employs TRBV4-2 and TRBJ2-5; TRBD2 matches 11 bases. The V gene end was trimmed by 4 bases and the J gene end by 4 bases; junction bases not matched to a gene: 2. The CDR3 is made up of 14 amino acids. Germline CDR1 reads LGHNA; CDR2 reads YNFKEQ. The CDR3 here is CASSLAGGPETQYF. The CDR3, as DNA: TGTGCCAGCAGCCTAGCGGGGGGGCCAGAGACCCAGTACTTC.

The chain combines TRBV4-1 with TRBJ1-4; TRBD1 might be the D (5 bases). V was cut by 0 bases and J by 3 bases, with 17 bases left in between. Per germline, CDR1 MGHRA and CDR2 YSYEKL. This CDR3 has 18 amino acids. The CDR3 is CASSQDTHDSTPNEKLFF. DNA for the CDR3: TGCGCCAGCAGCCAAGATACCCATGACAGCACCCCTAATGAAAAACTGTTTTTT.

Only a few counts were recorded for this clone. The J gene is TRBJ1-2, the V gene TRBV6-5, with D tentatively TRBD1 (6 bases). The CDR3 loop spans 14 amino acids. Germline V gene data show CDR1 as MNHEY and CDR2 as SVGAGI. Deletions cut 2 bases from V and 7 bases from J, with 14 bases between. The CDR3 region is CASSYGEVRGGYTF. DNA for the CDR3: TGTGCCAGCAGTTACGGAGAGGTCAGGGGTGGCTACACCTTC.

This sequence joins TRBV12-3 or TRBV12-4 and TRBJ2-5; 7 bases line up with TRBD2. CDR3 length equals 13 residues. The V segment lost 6 bases and the J segment 3 bases; nucleotides outside the gene matches: 4. This CDR3 reads CASSPGGKETQYF. For the CDR3, the DNA is TGTGCCAGCAGCCCCGGGGGGAAAGAGACCCAGTACTTC.